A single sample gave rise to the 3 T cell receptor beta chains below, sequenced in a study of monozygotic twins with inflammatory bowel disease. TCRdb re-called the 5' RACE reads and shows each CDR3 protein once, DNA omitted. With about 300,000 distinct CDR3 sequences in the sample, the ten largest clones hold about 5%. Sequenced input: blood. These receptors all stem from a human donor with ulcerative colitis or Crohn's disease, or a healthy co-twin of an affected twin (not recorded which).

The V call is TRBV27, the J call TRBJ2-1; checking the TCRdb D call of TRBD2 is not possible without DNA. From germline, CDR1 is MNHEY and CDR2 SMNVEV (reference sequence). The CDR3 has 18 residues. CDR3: CASSSRTSGEVSYNEQFF.

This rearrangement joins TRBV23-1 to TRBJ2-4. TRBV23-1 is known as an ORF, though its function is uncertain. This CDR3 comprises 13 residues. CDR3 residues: CASSIGETDIQYF.

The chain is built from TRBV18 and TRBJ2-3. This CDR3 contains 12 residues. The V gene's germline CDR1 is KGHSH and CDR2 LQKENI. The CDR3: CASSLLSDTQYF.